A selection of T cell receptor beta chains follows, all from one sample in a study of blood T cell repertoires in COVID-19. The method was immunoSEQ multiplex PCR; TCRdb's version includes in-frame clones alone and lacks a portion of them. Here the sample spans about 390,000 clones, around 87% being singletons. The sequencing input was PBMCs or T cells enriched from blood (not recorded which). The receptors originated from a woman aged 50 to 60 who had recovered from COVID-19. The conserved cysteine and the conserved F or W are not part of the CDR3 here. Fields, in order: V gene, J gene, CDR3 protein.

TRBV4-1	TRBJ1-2	ASSQVAGTGDGYT
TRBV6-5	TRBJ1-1	ASKSGWNTEAF
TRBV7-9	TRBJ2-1	ASSKTSGGLNEQF
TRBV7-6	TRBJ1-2	ASPRGDGYT
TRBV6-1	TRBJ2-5	ASSEEAGGKETQY
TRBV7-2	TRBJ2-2	ASSTGTAGELF
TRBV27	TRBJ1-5	ASSLGPGPGGQPQH
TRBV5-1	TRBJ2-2	ASSFDRGELF
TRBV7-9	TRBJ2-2	ASATDSQNTGELF
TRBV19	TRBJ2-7	ASSPVGGGASYEQY
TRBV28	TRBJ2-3	ASSPSGTGHSDTQY
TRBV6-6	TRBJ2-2	ASSYGTGRGTGELF
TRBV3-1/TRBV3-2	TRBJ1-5	ASSTGHNQPQH
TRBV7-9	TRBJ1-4	ASSLDTGGTTNEKLF
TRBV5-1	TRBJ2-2	ASSLARGQGTGELF
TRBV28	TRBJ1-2	ASSPLARGYGYT
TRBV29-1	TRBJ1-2	SVGRVDGYT
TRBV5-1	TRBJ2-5	ASSGLAGGKVQETQY
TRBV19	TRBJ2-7	ASSMFPRADYEQY
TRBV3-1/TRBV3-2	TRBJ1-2	ASSHSGTGYGYT
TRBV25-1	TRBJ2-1	ASSGWGQGTSSYNEQF
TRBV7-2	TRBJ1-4	ASSLGLGTGGEKLF
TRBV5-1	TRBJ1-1	ASSLDSMNTEAF
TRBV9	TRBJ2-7	ASSVAGGFYEQY
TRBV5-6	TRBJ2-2	ASSLTSGGAIAGELF
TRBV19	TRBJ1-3	ASSAGGTPGIGNTIY